The rows below give T cell receptor beta chains drawn from one sample of a study of CD8 T cells in Susac syndrome. TCRdb re-called the immunoSEQ multiplex PCR reads through MiXCR, storing one row per CDR3 protein. The table shows about 140,000 distinct CDR3 sequences, with approximately 95% occurring only once. Source material: CD4+ T cells from PBMCs. These receptor sequences come from a human donor with Susac syndrome. The CDR3 runs from the conserved cysteine through the conserved F or W. D genes are given only for firm matches. Rows may omit the clone size; those that give it use once, few, many or a size class.

V gene,D gene,J gene,clone size,CDR3 DNA,CDR3 protein
TRBV30,TRBD2,TRBJ2-5,-,TGTGCCTGGGGGCGGGGGGGCAATCTTGAGACCCAGTACTTC,CAWGRGGNLETQYF
TRBV7-8,TRBD1,TRBJ2-7,-,TGTGCCAGCAGCGCCGACAGGGGAGGCGAGCAGTACTTC,CASSADRGGEQYF
TRBV30,TRBD1,TRBJ2-1,-,TGTGCCTGGAGTAGGACAGGGAGTGAGCAGTTCTTC,CAWSRTGSEQFF
TRBV30,TRBD1,TRBJ1-5,-,TGTGCCTGGAGTGTGGTGACAGGGGGTAGTCAGCCCCAGCATTTT,CAWSVVTGGSQPQHF
TRBV20-1,TRBD2,TRBJ2-5,-,TGCAGTGCTAGAAGCGCGGGGGGGTACCAAGAGACCCAGTACTTC,CSARSAGGYQETQYF
TRBV23-1,TRBD1,TRBJ2-7,-,TGCGCCAGCAGTCAAAGGGGCTACAGGGGTACGGACGAGCAGTACTTC,CASSQRGYRGTDEQYF
TRBV28,TRBD2,TRBJ2-3,-,TGTGCCAGCACGCCGAGCGCGGGGGGAGATACGCAGTATTTT,CASTPSAGGDTQYF
TRBV4-1,-,TRBJ2-2,-,TGCGCCAGCAGCCAAGAAAAGGGGCTGGGCACCGGGGAGCTGTTTTTT,CASSQEKGLGTGELFF
TRBV21-1,-,TRBJ2-3,-,TGTGCCAGCAGCAAATTTGGCGGAAGGTATTTT,CASSKFGGRYF
TRBV7-2,-,TRBJ1-2,-,TGTGCCAGCAGCCGCTTAAGGGCCGGGAACTATGGCTACACCTTC,CASSRLRAGNYGYTF
TRBV20-1,-,TRBJ1-5,-,TGCAGTGCCTATGACATTCATAGCAATCAGCCCCAGCATTTT,CSAYDIHSNQPQHF
TRBV20-1,-,TRBJ2-3,-,TGCAGTGCTAGAGAGACTAGCACAGATACGCAGTATTTT,CSARETSTDTQYF
TRBV30,TRBD1,TRBJ1-1,-,TGTGCCTGGAGTCGAGCCAGGGGGACTGAAGCTTTCTTT,CAWSRARGTEAFF
TRBV27,-,TRBJ2-5,-,TGTGCCAGCAGTCGGTACAGAGCCAAGGGAGAGACCCAGTACTTC,CASSRYRAKGETQYF
TRBV4-1,TRBD1,TRBJ1-5,-,TGCGCCAGCAGCCAGCCGACTACAGGGGTAGGTTCTCAGCCCCAGCATTTT,CASSQPTTGVGSQPQHF
TRBV12-3/TRBV12-4,TRBD2,TRBJ2-5,-,TGTGCCAGCAGTTTTCGGGCTAGCGGGTTACAAGAGACCCAGTACTTC,CASSFRASGLQETQYF
TRBV4-1,-,TRBJ2-1,-,TGCGCCAGCAGCCAACCAGGACGGAGCTCCTACAATGAGCAGTTCTTC,CASSQPGRSSYNEQFF
TRBV20-1,TRBD1,TRBJ1-5,-,TGCAGTGCTCCAGACGGACAGGGCAATCAGCCCCAGCATTTT,CSAPDGQGNQPQHF
TRBV12-3/TRBV12-4,-,TRBJ1-2,-,TGTGCCAGCAGCTGGGACATCTATGGCTACACCTTC,CASSWDIYGYTF
TRBV10-1,-,TRBJ2-3,-,TGCGCCACCCCAGGTGACGGGTTTTATTTT,CATPGDGFYF
TRBV20-1,-,TRBJ1-2,-,TGCAGTGCTAGTCAACAGGCGAATGGCTACACCTTC,CSASQQANGYTF
TRBV6-2/TRBV6-3,-,TRBJ1-2,-,TGTGCCAGCAGTTACTCGACTCCCCCTGGCTACACCTTC,CASSYSTPPGYTF
TRBV28,-,TRBJ1-1,-,TGTGCCAGCAGCCTGGGGGTGAGGGCTTTCTTT,CASSLGVRAFF
TRBV7-6,TRBD1,TRBJ1-1,-,TGTGCCAGCAGCACAACGACAGGGGAGGGCACTGAAGCTTTCTTT,CASSTTTGEGTEAFF
TRBV5-1,-,TRBJ2-1,-,TGCGCCAGCAGCACGCCTGCCCTAGGCAATGAGCAGTTCTTC,CASSTPALGNEQFF
TRBV27,-,TRBJ1-2,-,TGTGCCAGCAGTGACCCCCGGGTAGGTGGCTACACCTTC,CASSDPRVGGYTF
TRBV18,-,TRBJ1-1,-,TGTGCCAGCTCACCACGGCAGTCTAACACTGAAGCTTTCTTT,CASSPRQSNTEAFF
TRBV15,TRBD2,TRBJ2-5,-,TGTGCCACCAGCAGAGATCTTGGAAGCGGCGGGAGGGGAGAGACCCAGTACTTC,CATSRDLGSGGRGETQYF
TRBV29-1,TRBD2,TRBJ2-7,-,TGCAGCGTTGAAGACCCGTTGACTAGCGGGAGGCAATACGAGCAGTACTTC,CSVEDPLTSGRQYEQYF
TRBV28,-,TRBJ2-7,-,TGTGCCAGCAGTTTTCGATACGAGCAGTACTTC,CASSFRYEQYF
TRBV2,-,TRBJ1-2,once,TGTGCCAGCAGAGACTCCGGGGCCTATGGCTACACCTTC,CASRDSGAYGYTF
TRBV3-1,TRBD1,TRBJ1-1,-,TGTGCCAGCAGGAAGCAGGGGGCGAGTACTGAAGCTTTCTTT,CASRKQGASTEAFF
TRBV10-3,TRBD1,TRBJ2-7,-,TGTGCCATCAGTGAGACGGGACAGCAGGCCTACGAGCAGTACTTC,CAISETGQQAYEQYF
TRBV23-1,TRBD2,TRBJ2-6,once,TGCGCCAGCAGTCAATCGGATCGGACTAGCGGGAGGCTTGTGCCTGGGGCCAACGTCCTGACTTTC,CASSQSDRTSGRLVPGANVLTF
TRBV7-8,-,TRBJ2-7,-,TGTGCCAGCAGCTCCCTGGGGGGGCTGGGTCAGGCGTACGAGCAGTACTTC,CASSSLGGLGQAYEQYF
TRBV29-1,-,TRBJ1-5,-,TGCAGCGTCCAAACAGGGACCAATCAGCCCCAGCATTTT,CSVQTGTNQPQHF
TRBV6-5,-,TRBJ1-2,-,TGTGCCAGCAGTTCAAATTCCAGGGTCTTTGGGGGAGGCTACACCTTC,CASSSNSRVFGGGYTF
TRBV18,-,TRBJ1-5,-,TGTGCCAGCTCAGCGAACAGGAGCCCCCCCAATCAGCCCCAGCATTTT,CASSANRSPPNQPQHF
TRBV12-3/TRBV12-4,-,TRBJ2-7,-,TGTGCCAGCAGTAGGTCCATCTACGAGCAGTACTTC,CASSRSIYEQYF
TRBV20-1,TRBD2,TRBJ2-5,-,TGCAGTGCTGTAACACTAGCGGGGGGCCAAGAGACCCAGTACTTC,CSAVTLAGGQETQYF